The 26 T cell receptor beta chains given below trace back to one sample, sequenced in a study of cytomegalovirus exposure and HLA in healthy donors. The study ran its PCR with 60 Vbeta and 13 Jbeta primers. The protocol was immunoSEQ multiplex PCR, while the TCRdb copy is restricted to in-frame clones and leaves out a portion. Of under 150,000 clones listed, approximately 80% are singletons. The sequencing input was PBMCs. These receptors all come from a woman aged 18 to 35 in good health and CMV-seronegative.

This chain connects TRBV7-2 to TRBJ1-4; 11 nucleotides align to TRBD1. Germline V gene data show CDR1 as SGHTA and CDR2 as FQGNSA. The ends lost 0 bases at V and 8 bases at J; junction bases unmatched: 5. The CDR3 is 16 residues long. This CDR3 is CASSLAGQGVGEKLFF. The CDR3 DNA reads TGTGCCAGCAGCTTAGCGGGACAGGGGGTCGGCGAAAAACTGTTTTTT.

This clone was seen a single time. This chain links TRBV15 with TRBJ2-7, with TRBD2 matching 8 bases. V was pared by 5 bases and J by 3 bases, with 12 bases of the junction left unmatched. The CDR3 runs to 16 residues. Germline V gene sequence: CDR1 LNHNV, CDR2 YYDKDF (reference sequence). Written as DNA, the CDR3 is TGTGCCACCAGCGAGCGACTCAGCGGGAGTATCTACGAGCAGTACTTC. Residues: CATSERLSGSIYEQYF.

There are a few counts of this clone. V usage is TRBV10-3 and J usage is TRBJ1-1, with 7 bases lining up with TRBD1. Trimming removed 10 bases from V and 1 base from J; junction bases left unmatched: 6. The CDR3 extends over 13 amino acids. The germline gives CDR1 ENHRY, CDR2 SYGVKD. CDR3 DNA: TGTGCCACCAGGGACAGCGAGAACACTGAAGCTTTCTTT. This sequence encodes CATRDSENTEAFF.

The J gene is TRBJ1-5, the V gene TRBV18, with no clear D. CDR1 is KGHSH, CDR2 LQKENI, per germline. V gave up 3 bases and J gave up 3 bases, with 9 bases separating them. The CDR3 covers 14 residues. The CDR3 nucleotides read TGTGCCAGCTCACCTCCGGGTAACAATCAGCCCCAGCATTTT. Amino acid sequence: CASSPPGNNQPQHF. The whole variable domain, remainder taken from reference TRBV18 and TRBJ1-5, is NAGVMQNPRHLVRRRGQEARLRCSPMKGHSHVYWYRQLPEEGLKFMVYLQKENIIDESGMPKERFSAEFPKEGPSILRIQQVVRGDSAAYFCASSPPGNNQPQHFGDGTRLSIL.

The CDR3 DNA sequence: TGTGCCAGCAGCCCCGGGGGGGGGAGGTCGACGAGTGGCTACACCTTC. Translating gives CASSPGGGRSTSGYTF. The chain employs TRBV9 and TRBJ1-2; D is possibly TRBD1 (5 bases). CDR1 is SGDLS, CDR2 YYNGEE, per germline. With 4 bases removed from V and 7 bases from J, the gap between germline ends came to 23 bases. This CDR3 region has 16 residues.

The V gene is TRBV9, the J gene TRBJ2-6; D not resolved. The CDR3 loop spans 13 amino acids. Per germline, CDR1 SGDLS and CDR2 YYNGEE. V was trimmed by 7 bases and J by 0 bases, leaving 5 bases between them. The CDR3 bases are TGTGCCAGCTCTAGCTCTGGGGCCAACGTCCTGACTTTC. It codes for CASSSSGANVLTF.

This chain uses TRBV13 with TRBJ1-1, with TRBD1 matching 7 bases. V was clipped by 4 bases and J by 0 bases; unmatched bases: 8. The V gene's germline CDR1 is PRHDT and CDR2 FYEKMQ (reference sequence). The CDR3 is 16 residues long. The CDR3 reads CASSSMDRLMNTEAFF. As DNA, the CDR3 is TGTGCCAGCAGCTCCATGGACAGGCTCATGAACACTGAAGCTTTCTTT.

This chain links TRBV28 with TRBJ2-2; 12 bases agree with TRBD2. This CDR3 has 17 residues. With 7 bases clipped from V and 7 bases from J, the junction kept 13 bases outside the gene matches. The germline gives CDR1 MDHEN, CDR2 SYDVKM. The chain's CDR3 is CASTEASGRAFGGELFF. The CDR3 DNA is TGTGCCAGCACTGAGGCTAGCGGGAGGGCCTTTGGCGGGGAGCTGTTTTTT.

V and J are TRBV7-6 and TRBJ1-1; D gene uncertain. Germline V gives CDR1 SGHVS, CDR2 FNYEAQ. V was trimmed by 5 bases and J by 0 bases, leaving 7 bases between them. The CDR3 has 13 residues. CDR3 nucleotides: TGTGCCAGCAGCCAAACAGTGAACACTGAAGCTTTCTTT. This codes for CASSQTVNTEAFF.

The chain has TRBV2 and TRBJ2-5; no firm D call. In germline, CDR1 is SNHLY, CDR2 FYNNEI. The CDR3 runs 14 residues. Trimming cost V 6 bases and J 1 base, with 12 bases left between them. The CDR3 nucleotides read TGTGCCAGCAGAGGTGAACAGTTCCAAGAGACCCAGTACTTC. It translates to CASRGEQFQETQYF.

The chain recombines TRBV28 with TRBJ2-1; 10 bases agree with TRBD2. From germline, CDR1 is MDHEN and CDR2 SYDVKM. Unmatched junction bases numbered 14, after V lost 5 bases and J lost 4 bases. The CDR3 length is 18 residues. In nucleotides, the CDR3 is TGTGCCAGCAGTCCCTACGGGGGGACTAGCGATCGTTACAATGAGCAGTTCTTC. It encodes CASSPYGGTSDRYNEQFF. The variable domain in full, with the rest retrieved from reference TRBV28 and TRBJ2-1, is DVKVTQSSRYLVKRTGEKVFLECVQDMDHENMFWYRQDPGLGLRLIYFSYDVKMKEKGDIPEGYSVSREKKERFSLILESASTNQTSMYLCASSPYGGTSDRYNEQFFGPGTRLTVL.

The chain uses TRBV27 and TRBJ2-2; D gene unclear. The germline CDR1 and CDR2 sequences are MNHEY and SMNVEV (reference sequence). The V end was cut by 5 bases, the J end by 2 bases, with 9 bases between. The CDR3 is 14 residues long. The CDR3 loop is CASSPATNTGELFF. CDR3 DNA: TGTGCCAGCAGTCCCGCTACTAACACCGGGGAGCTGTTTTTT.

The sample holds a few counts of this clone. CDR3 bases: TGTGCCAGCGTTCTAGAATTGAACACTGAAGCTTTCTTT. Protein: CASVLELNTEAFF. The chain employs TRBV6-1 and TRBJ1-1; no firm D call. Germline V gene lookup returns CDR1 MNHNS and CDR2 SASEGT. Trimming left V 8 bases short and J 0 bases short, with 10 bases between. The CDR3 runs 13 residues.

This chain connects TRBV6-6 to TRBJ2-1, with 8 bases matching TRBD2. CDR1 and CDR2 (germline): MNHNY, SVGAGI (reference sequence). The trim removed 5 bases at V and 5 bases at J, leaving 8 bases unmatched. This CDR3 spans 15 amino acids. The CDR3 nucleotides are TGTGCCAGCAGTCCGGGACTAGGCTACCACAATGAGCAGTTCTTC. Its translation is CASSPGLGYHNEQFF.

The chain combines TRBV28 with TRBJ2-1, with TRBD2 matching over 8 bases. The CDR3 has 16 amino acids. Germline V gives CDR1 MDHEN, CDR2 SYDVKM. V lost 5 bases, J lost 2 bases, and 8 bases stayed unmatched. CDR3 loop: CASSPLTSGTYNEQFF. CDR3 coding DNA: TGTGCCAGCAGTCCCCTTACTAGCGGAACCTACAATGAGCAGTTCTTC.

J is TRBJ1-2 and V is TRBV7-2, with TRBD1 matching 9 bases. CDR3 length: 19 residues. With V trimmed by 0 bases and J by 0 bases, 11 bases remained unmatched. Per the germline V gene, CDR1 is SGHTA and CDR2 is FQGNSA. CDR3 DNA sequence: TGTGCCAGCAGCTTAGCCAATACCCGGGACAGGGTATCTAACTATGGCTACACCTTC. Protein sequence: CASSLANTRDRVSNYGYTF.

V gene TRBV2 combines with J gene TRBJ1-6, with D tentatively TRBD1 (6 bases). With 6 bases removed from V and 9 bases from J, the gap between germline ends came to 9 bases. Germline V gene data show CDR1 as SNHLY and CDR2 as FYNNEI. CDR3 size: 12 residues. The CDR3 coding sequence is TGTGCCAGCAGGCTACAGGGTTCACCCCTCCACTTT. It codes for CASRLQGSPLHF.

V and J are TRBV9 and TRBJ2-3; 9 nucleotides match TRBD2. The junction had 13 bases not matched to a gene; V was cut back by 4 bases and J by 4 bases. This CDR3 comprises 17 residues. The germline V gene encodes CDR1 SGDLS and CDR2 YYNGEE. This CDR3 is CASSNPFGAGGSDTQYF. The CDR3 nucleotides read TGTGCCAGCAGCAATCCCTTTGGGGCGGGAGGGTCAGATACGCAGTATTTT.

The chain carries TRBV5-1 and TRBJ2-1; 7 bases match TRBD1. J lost 5 bases, V lost 0 bases, and 5 bases had no gene match. The CDR3 runs to 15 residues. Germline-derived CDR1 and CDR2 are SGHRS and YFSETQ. The CDR3 region is CASSLGQGSHNEQFF. The CDR3 DNA sequence: TGCGCCAGCAGCTTGGGACAGGGTTCCCACAATGAGCAGTTCTTC.

The gene calls are TRBV14 and TRBJ1-2; D remains unclear. The CDR3 is made up of 12 amino acids. V was pared by 1 base and J by 7 bases, with 7 bases between. In germline, CDR1 is SGHDN, CDR2 FVKESK. CDR3 sequence: CASSQGQSGYTF. The DNA of the CDR3 is TGTGCCAGCAGCCAAGGTCAGTCTGGCTACACCTTC. The whole variable domain, remainder taken from reference TRBV14 and TRBJ1-2, is EAGVTQFPSHSVIEKGQTVTLRCDPISGHDNLYWYRRVMGKEIKFLLHFVKESKQDESGMPNNRFLAERTGGTYSTLKVQPAELEDSGVYFCASSQGQSGYTFGSGTRLTVV.

This clone was recorded only once. V is TRBV27 and J is TRBJ2-5, with a possible D match to TRBD1 (6 bases). Trimming pared 0 bases from V and 1 base from J, leaving 12 bases between. This CDR3 has 16 residues. The germline V gene encodes CDR1 MNHEY and CDR2 SMNVEV (reference sequence). CDR3 sequence: CASSLSFPGVQETQYF. CDR3 coding DNA: TGTGCCAGCAGTTTATCTTTTCCAGGGGTCCAAGAGACCCAGTACTTC.

V is TRBV7-9 and J is TRBJ1-1; D is unresolved. V lost 2 bases and J lost 8, with 15 bases in between. Germline V lookup: CDR1 SEHNR, CDR2 FQNEAQ (reference sequence). CDR3 length: 14 amino acids. The CDR3 DNA sequence: TGTGCCAGCAGCTTACCGCAACAAGTGGAGGAAGCTTTCTTT. As protein: CASSLPQQVEEAFF. The complete variable domain, with remaining parts taken from reference TRBV7-9 and TRBJ1-1, reads DTGVSQNPRHKITKRGQNVTFRCDPISEHNRLYWYRQTLGQGPEFLTYFQNEAQLEKSRLLSDRFSAERPKGSFSTLEIQRTEQGDSAMYLCASSLPQQVEEAFFGQGTRLTVV.

The chain is built from TRBV27 and TRBJ2-5; 7 bases line up with TRBD1. The CDR3 runs 17 residues. Trimming at V came to 5 bases and at J to 5 bases, leaving 17 bases not matched to a gene. Per germline, CDR1 MNHEY and CDR2 SMNVEV (reference sequence). CDR3 loop: CASSPGPTGLWVETQYF. The CDR3 DNA is TGTGCCAGCAGTCCGGGGCCGACAGGGTTATGGGTGGAGACCCAGTACTTC.

The chain couples TRBV11-3 to TRBJ2-7, with D perhaps matching TRBD1 (6 bases). This CDR3 region has 12 residues. CDR1 and CDR2 from the germline V gene are SGHNT and YENEEA. Trimming cost V 4 bases and J 4 bases, with 8 bases left between them. The CDR3 nucleotides are TGTGCCAGCAGCTGGCAGGGGTACGAGCAGTACGTC. Translation: CASSWQGYEQYV.

The chain couples TRBV9 to TRBJ2-7; 7 nucleotides match TRBD1. The CDR3 consists of 14 residues. The V segment lost 2 bases and the J segment 2 bases; nucleotides outside the gene matches: 4. Germline V gives CDR1 SGDLS, CDR2 YYNGEE. CDR3 sequence (DNA): TGTGCCAGCAGCGTTTGGGACAGACCCTACGAGCAGTACTTC. Translating it yields CASSVWDRPYEQYF.

J is TRBJ2-1 and V is TRBV15; perhaps TRBD2 as D (5 bases). Trimming shortened V by 0 bases and J by 7 bases, and 7 bases separated the two germline ends. CDR3 length equals 13 residues. CDR1 and CDR2 (germline): LNHNV, YYDKDF (reference sequence). The CDR3 protein is CATSREWRNEQFF. For the CDR3, the DNA is TGTGCCACCAGCAGAGAGTGGAGGAATGAGCAGTTCTTC.